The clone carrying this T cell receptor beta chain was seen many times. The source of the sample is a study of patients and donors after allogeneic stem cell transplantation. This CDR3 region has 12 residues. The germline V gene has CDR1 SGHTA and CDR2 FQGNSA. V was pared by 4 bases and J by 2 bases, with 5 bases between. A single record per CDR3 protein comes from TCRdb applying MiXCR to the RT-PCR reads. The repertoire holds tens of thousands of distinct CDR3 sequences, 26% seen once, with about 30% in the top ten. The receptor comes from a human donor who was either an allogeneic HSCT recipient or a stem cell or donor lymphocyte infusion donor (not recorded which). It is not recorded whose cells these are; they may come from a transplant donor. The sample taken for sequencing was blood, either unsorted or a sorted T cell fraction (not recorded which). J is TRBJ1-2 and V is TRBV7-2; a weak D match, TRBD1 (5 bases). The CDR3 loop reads CASSSGNYGYTF. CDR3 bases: TGTGCCAGCAGCTCAGGGAACTATGGCTACACCTTC.